This TCR beta chain was captured in a study of control samples from healthy donors and cancer patients (dated by TCRdb to 2019 to 2021). Remarks on this clone: Its antigen is still unknown. A junction end diverges from the germline sequence, so it may reflect a read error.

Library preparation employed the immunoSEQ multiplex PCR assay. Drawn from immuneACCESS, this table holds only the in-frame rearrangements with V and J called that TCRdb kept. Clones are partly lost; checked studies trace under half to an unresolved V gene and leave the rest unexplained. This sample comprises some 150,000 clones, roughly 92% of them detected only once. Clones ranked in the top ten supply over 2% of the sample. Its CDR3 holds 11 amino acids, cysteine through phenylalanine. The retained sequence is limited to the CDR3, 33 bases, with the frame set at the first base. In the germline V gene, CDR1 corresponds to MDHEN and CDR2 to SYDVKM.

This TCR derives from a man aged 50 to 59 in good health. The sequenced material came from blood. In this chain, TRBV28 is recombined with TRBJ1-4; the D segment cannot be called with confidence. The CDR3 region: CASSSVEGGIF. The DNA sequence is as follows: TGTGCCAGCAGCTCGGTTGAAGGCGGGATTTTT.